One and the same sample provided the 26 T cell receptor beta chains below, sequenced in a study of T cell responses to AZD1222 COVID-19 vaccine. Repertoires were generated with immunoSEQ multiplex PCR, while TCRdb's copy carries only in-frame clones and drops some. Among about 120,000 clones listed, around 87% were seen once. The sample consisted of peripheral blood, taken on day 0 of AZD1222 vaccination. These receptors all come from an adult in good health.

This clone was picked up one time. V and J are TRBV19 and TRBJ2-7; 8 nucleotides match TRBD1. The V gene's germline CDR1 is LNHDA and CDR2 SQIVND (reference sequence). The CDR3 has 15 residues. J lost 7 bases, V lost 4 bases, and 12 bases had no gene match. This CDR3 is CASSTRHTGGSEQYF. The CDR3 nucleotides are TGTGCCAGTAGTACCCGCCATACAGGGGGAAGTGAGCAGTACTTC.

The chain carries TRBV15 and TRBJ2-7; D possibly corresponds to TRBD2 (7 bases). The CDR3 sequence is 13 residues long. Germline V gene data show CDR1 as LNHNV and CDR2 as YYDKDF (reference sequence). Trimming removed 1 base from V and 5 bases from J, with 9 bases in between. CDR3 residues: CATSRGGGNEQYF. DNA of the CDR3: TGTGCCACCAGCAGAGGGGGGGGCAACGAGCAGTACTTC.

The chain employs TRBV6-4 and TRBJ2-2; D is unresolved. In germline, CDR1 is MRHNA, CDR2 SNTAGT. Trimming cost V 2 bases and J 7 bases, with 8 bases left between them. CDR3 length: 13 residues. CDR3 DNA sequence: TGTGCCAGCAGTGACCTAAAGAGCGGGGAGCTGTTTTTT. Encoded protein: CASSDLKSGELFF.

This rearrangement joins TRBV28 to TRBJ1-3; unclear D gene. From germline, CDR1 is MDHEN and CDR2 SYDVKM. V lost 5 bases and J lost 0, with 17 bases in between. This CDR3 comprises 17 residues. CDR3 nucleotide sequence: TGTGCCAGCAGTCCCAGCCCCGGGAGATCCTCTGGAAACACCATATATTTT. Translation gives CASSPSPGRSSGNTIYF.

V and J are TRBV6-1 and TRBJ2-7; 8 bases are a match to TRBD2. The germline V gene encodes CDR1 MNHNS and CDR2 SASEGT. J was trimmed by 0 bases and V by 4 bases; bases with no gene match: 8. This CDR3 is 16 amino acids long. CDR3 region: CASSATSGPSSYEQYF. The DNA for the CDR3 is TGTGCCAGCAGTGCTACTAGCGGCCCCAGCTCCTACGAGCAGTACTTC.

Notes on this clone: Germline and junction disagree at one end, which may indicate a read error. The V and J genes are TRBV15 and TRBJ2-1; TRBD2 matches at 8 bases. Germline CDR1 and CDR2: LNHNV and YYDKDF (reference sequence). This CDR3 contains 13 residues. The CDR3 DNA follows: TGTGCGACCAGCGGGGGAGATTACAATGAGCAGTTCTTC. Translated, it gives CATSGGDYNEQFF.

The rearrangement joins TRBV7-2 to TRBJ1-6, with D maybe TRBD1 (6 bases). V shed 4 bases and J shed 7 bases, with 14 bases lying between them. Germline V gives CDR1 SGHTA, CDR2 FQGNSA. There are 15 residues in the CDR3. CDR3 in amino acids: CASSSQQGNNSPLHF. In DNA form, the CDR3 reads TGTGCCAGCAGCTCCCAACAGGGAAACAATTCACCCCTCCACTTT.

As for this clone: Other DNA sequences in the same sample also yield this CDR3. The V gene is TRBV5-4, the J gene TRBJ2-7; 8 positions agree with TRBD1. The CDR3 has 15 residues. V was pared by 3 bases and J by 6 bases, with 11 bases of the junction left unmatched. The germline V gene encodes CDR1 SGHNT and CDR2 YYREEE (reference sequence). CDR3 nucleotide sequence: TGTGCCAGCAGCTCCCCTGGGACCACAGGGGGCGAGCAGTACTTC. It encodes CASSSPGTTGGEQYF. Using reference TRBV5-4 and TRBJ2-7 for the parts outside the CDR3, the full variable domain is ETGVTQSPTHLIKTRGQQVTLRCSSQSGHNTVSWYQQALGQGPQFIFQYYREEENGRGNFPPRFSGLQFPNYSSELNVNALELDDSALYLCASSSPGTTGGEQYFGPGTRLTVT.

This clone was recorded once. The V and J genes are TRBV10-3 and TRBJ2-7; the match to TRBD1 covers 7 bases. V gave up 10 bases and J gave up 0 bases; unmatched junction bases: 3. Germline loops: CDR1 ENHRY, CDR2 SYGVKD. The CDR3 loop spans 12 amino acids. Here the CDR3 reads CATGTVSYEQYF. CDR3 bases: TGTGCCACCGGGACAGTCTCCTACGAGCAGTACTTC.

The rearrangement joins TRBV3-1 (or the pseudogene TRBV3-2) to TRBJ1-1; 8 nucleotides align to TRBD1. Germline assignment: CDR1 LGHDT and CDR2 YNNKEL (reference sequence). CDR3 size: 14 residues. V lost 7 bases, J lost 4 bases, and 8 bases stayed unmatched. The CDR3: CASNLFTGGTEAFF. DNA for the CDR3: TGTGCCAGCAACCTTTTTACAGGGGGCACTGAAGCTTTCTTT.

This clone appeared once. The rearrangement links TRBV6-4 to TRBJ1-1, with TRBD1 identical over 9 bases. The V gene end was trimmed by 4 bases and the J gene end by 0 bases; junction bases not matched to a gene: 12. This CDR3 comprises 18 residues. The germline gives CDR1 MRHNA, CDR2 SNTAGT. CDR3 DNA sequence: TGTGCCAGCAGTGGTCTCCGGACAGGGGATCCGTTGAACACTGAAGCTTTCTTT. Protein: CASSGLRTGDPLNTEAFF.

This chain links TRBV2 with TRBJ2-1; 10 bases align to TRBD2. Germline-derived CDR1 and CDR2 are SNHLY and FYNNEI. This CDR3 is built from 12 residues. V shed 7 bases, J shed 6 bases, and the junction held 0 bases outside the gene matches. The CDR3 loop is CASIAGGNEQFF. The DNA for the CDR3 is TGTGCCAGCATAGCGGGGGGCAATGAGCAGTTCTTC.

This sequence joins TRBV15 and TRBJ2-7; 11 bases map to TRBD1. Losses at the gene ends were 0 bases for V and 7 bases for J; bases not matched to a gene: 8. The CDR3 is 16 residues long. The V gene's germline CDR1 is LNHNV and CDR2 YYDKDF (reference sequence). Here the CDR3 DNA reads TGTGCCACCAGCAGAGATGCCGGACAGGGGGCGGGGGAGCAGTACTTC. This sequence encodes CATSRDAGQGAGEQYF. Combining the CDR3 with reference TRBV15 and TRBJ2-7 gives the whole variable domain DAMVIQNPRYQVTQFGKPVTLSCSQTLNHNVMYWYQQKSSQAPKLLFHYYDKDFNNEADTPDNFQSRRPNTSFCFLDIRSPGLGDTAMYLCATSRDAGQGAGEQYFGPGTRLTVT.

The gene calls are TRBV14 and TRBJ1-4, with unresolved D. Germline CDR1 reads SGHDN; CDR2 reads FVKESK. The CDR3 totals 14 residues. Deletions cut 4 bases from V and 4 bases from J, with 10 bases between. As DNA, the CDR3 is TGTGCCAGCAGCCTCCGGCGCGGTAATGAAAAACTGTTTTTT. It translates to CASSLRRGNEKLFF. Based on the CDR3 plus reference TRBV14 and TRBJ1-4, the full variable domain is EAGVTQFPSHSVIEKGQTVTLRCDPISGHDNLYWYRRVMGKEIKFLLHFVKESKQDESGMPNNRFLAERTGGTYSTLKVQPAELEDSGVYFCASSLRRGNEKLFFGSGTQLSVL.

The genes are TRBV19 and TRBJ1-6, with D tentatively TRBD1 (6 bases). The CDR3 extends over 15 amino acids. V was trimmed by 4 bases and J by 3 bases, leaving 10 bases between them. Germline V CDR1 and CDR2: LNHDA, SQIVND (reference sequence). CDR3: CASSRGQSYNSPLHF. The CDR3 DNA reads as TGTGCCAGTAGTAGAGGACAGAGCTATAATTCACCCCTCCACTTT.

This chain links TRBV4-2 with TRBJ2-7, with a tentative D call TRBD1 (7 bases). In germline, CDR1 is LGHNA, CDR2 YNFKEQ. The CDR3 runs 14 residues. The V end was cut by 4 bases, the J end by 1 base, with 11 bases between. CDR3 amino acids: CASSPTGRSYEQYF. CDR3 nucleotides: TGTGCCAGCAGCCCGACAGGGAGGTCCTACGAGCAGTACTTC.

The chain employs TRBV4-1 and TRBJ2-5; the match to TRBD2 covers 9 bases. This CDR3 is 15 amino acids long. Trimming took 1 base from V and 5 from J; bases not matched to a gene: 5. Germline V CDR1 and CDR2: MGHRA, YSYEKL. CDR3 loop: CASSQGGGARETQYF. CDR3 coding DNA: TGCGCCAGCAGCCAAGGCGGGGGGGCAAGGGAGACCCAGTACTTC.

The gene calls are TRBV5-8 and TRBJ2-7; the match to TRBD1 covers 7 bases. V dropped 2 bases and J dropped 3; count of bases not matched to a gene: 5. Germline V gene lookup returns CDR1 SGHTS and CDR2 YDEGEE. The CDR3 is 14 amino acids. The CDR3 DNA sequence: TGTGCCAGCAGCTTAAGTCCAGGGGGCTACGAGCAGTACTTC. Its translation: CASSLSPGGYEQYF.

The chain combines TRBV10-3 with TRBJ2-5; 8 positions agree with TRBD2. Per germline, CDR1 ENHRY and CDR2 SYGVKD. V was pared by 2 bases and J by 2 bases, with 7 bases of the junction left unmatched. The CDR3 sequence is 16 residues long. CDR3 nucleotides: TGTGCCATCAGTGAGATGGGGACTAGGGATCAAGAGACCCAGTACTTC. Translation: CAISEMGTRDQETQYF.

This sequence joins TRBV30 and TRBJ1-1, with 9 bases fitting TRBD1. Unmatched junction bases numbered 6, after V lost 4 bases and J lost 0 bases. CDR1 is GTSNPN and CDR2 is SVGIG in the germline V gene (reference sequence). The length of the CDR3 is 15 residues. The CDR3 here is CAWKDRGVMNTEAFF. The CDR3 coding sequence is TGTGCCTGGAAGGACAGGGGCGTGATGAACACTGAAGCTTTCTTT.

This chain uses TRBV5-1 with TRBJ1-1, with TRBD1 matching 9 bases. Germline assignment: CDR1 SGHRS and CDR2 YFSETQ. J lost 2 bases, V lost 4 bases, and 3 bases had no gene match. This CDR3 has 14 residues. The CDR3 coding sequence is TGCGCCAGCAGCGGGGGACAGGGAAACACTGAAGCTTTCTTT. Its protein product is CASSGGQGNTEAFF.

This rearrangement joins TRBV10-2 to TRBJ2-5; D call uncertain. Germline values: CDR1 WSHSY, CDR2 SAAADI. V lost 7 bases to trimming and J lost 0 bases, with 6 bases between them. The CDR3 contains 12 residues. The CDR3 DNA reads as TGCGCCAGCATGGGCTACCAAGAGACCCAGTACTTC. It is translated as CASMGYQETQYF.

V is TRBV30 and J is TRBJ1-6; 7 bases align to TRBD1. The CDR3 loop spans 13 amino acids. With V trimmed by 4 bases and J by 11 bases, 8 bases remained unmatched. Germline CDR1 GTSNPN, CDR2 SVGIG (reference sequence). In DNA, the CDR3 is TGTGCCTGGAAATCAGGGGGTTGGACACCCCTCCACTTT. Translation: CAWKSGGWTPLHF.

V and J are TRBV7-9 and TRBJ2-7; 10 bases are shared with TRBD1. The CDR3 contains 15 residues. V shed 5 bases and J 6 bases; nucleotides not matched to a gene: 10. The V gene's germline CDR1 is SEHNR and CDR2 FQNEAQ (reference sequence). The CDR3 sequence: CASSTRGDRGLEQYF. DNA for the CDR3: TGTGCCAGCAGCACGAGGGGGGACAGGGGACTCGAGCAGTACTTC. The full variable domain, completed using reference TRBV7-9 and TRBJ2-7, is DTGVSQNPRHKITKRGQNVTFRCDPISEHNRLYWYRQTLGQGPEFLTYFQNEAQLEKSRLLSDRFSAERPKGSFSTLEIQRTEQGDSAMYLCASSTRGDRGLEQYFGPGTRLTVT.

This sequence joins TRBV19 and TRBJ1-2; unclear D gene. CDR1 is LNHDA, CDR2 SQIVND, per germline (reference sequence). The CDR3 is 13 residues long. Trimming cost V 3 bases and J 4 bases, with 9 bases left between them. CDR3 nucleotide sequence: TGTGCCAGTAGTATTGCAGGAAGCTATGGCTACACCTTC. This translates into CASSIAGSYGYTF.

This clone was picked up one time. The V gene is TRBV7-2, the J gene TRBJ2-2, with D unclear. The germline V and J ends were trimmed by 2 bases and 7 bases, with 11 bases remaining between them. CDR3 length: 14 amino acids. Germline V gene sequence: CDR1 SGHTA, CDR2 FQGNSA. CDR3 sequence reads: CASSLRPLGGELFF. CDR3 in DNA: TGTGCCAGCAGCTTACGACCTCTCGGCGGGGAGCTGTTTTTT.